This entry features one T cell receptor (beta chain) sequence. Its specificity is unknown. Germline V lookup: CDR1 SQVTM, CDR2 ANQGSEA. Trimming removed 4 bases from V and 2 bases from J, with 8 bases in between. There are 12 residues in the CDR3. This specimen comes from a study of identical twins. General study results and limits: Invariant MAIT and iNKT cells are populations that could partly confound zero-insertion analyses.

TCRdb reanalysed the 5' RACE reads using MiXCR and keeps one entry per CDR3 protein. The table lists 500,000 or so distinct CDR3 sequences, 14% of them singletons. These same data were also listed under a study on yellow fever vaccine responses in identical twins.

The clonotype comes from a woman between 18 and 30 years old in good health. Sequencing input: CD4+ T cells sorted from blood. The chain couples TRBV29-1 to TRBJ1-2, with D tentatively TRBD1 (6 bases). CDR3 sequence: CSVVTGNYGYTF. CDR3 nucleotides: TGCAGCGTTGTAACAGGGAACTATGGCTACACCTTC.